This is a list of T cell receptor beta chains from one sample in a study of blood T cell repertoires in COVID-19. Only in-frame clones appear in the TCRdb table, and some are missing; sequencing was by immunoSEQ multiplex PCR. The sample yields tens of thousands of clones, 88% seen once. Specimen: peripheral blood. Receptors originate from a woman aged 80 or over with acute or convalescent COVID-19. CDR3s include the opening cysteine and the closing phenylalanine or tryptophan. A D gene is named only where the DNA matches it firmly. Rows give clone size only sometimes, using once, few, many, or a class for an expanded clone.

d_call j_call clone_size v_call cdr3_aa cdr3_nt
NA TRBJ1-3 NA TRBV5-8 CASSLTGWRYTIYF TGTGCCAGCAGCTTGACAGGGTGGAGATACACCATATATTTT
NA TRBJ1-5 NA TRBV9 CASSVGQARNHPQHF TGTGCCAGCAGCGTAGGACAGGCTAGAAATCATCCCCAGCATTTT
TRBD1 TRBJ2-1 NA TRBV9 CASSVAGQGADNEQFF TGTGCCAGCAGCGTAGCTGGACAGGGGGCGGACAATGAGCAGTTCTTC
NA TRBJ2-2 NA TRBV15 CATSRDLQGSTGELFF TGTGCCACCAGCAGAGATCTCCAAGGGAGCACCGGGGAGCTGTTTTTT
TRBD1 TRBJ1-1 NA TRBV7-9 CASSPGQGYGEAFF TGTGCCAGCAGCCCAGGACAGGGGTACGGTGAAGCTTTCTTT
TRBD2 TRBJ2-3 NA TRBV9 CASSVGWTSGGASTDTQYF TGTGCCAGCAGCGTAGGGTGGACTAGCGGGGGAGCTAGCACAGATACGCAGTATTTT
NA TRBJ2-1 NA TRBV6-6 CASSYDTYNEQFF TGTGCCAGCAGTTACGACACGTACAATGAGCAGTTCTTC
TRBD2 TRBJ2-7 once TRBV7-2 CASTGLAGYEQYF TGTGCCAGTACGGGACTAGCGGGATACGAGCAGTACTTC
NA TRBJ1-5 NA TRBV18 CASSPLPATGNQPQHF TGTGCCAGCTCACCACTTCCGGCAACAGGCAATCAGCCCCAGCATTTT
NA TRBJ2-3 NA TRBV3-1/TRBV3-2 CASSQTGRGTDTQYF TGTGCCAGCAGCCAAACAGGGAGAGGCACAGATACGCAGTATTTT
NA TRBJ2-7 NA TRBV6-2/TRBV6-3 CASSYGRVPSYEQYF TGTGCCAGCAGTTACGGGCGGGTTCCCTCCTACGAGCAGTACTTC
TRBD2 TRBJ2-5 NA TRBV18 CASSPTNSGSETQYF TGTGCCAGCTCACCAACGAACAGCGGGAGTGAGACCCAGTACTTC
TRBD2 TRBJ2-7 NA TRBV28 CASSGLAGVSYEQYF TGTGCCAGCAGTGGACTAGCGGGAGTCTCCTACGAGCAGTACTTC
NA TRBJ1-2 NA TRBV7-2 CASSLSRDGGYTF TGTGCCAGCAGCTTGTCCAGGGATGGTGGCTACACCTTC
NA TRBJ1-2 NA TRBV14 CASSQDPGYGYTF TGTGCCAGCAGCCAAGATCCCGGGTACGGCTACACCTTC
NA TRBJ1-2 NA TRBV7-9 CASSLRGLFIYGYTF TGTGCCAGCAGCTTAAGGGGTCTTTTCATCTATGGCTACACCTTC
NA TRBJ1-1 NA TRBV2 CASRAQGLTEAFF TGTGCCAGCAGAGCGCAGGGTCTCACTGAAGCTTTCTTT
NA TRBJ2-5 once TRBV24-1 CATSGGMALETQYF TGTGCCACCAGTGGGGGCATGGCCCTTGAGACCCAGTACTTC
TRBD1 TRBJ2-7 NA TRBV6-5 CASSYDRAHEQYF TGTGCCAGCAGTTACGACAGGGCCCACGAGCAGTACTTC
TRBD1 TRBJ1-4 NA TRBV6-2/TRBV6-3 CASSYPGGATNEKLFF TGTGCCAGCAGTTACCCAGGGGGAGCAACTAATGAAAAACTGTTTTTT
NA TRBJ2-3 NA TRBV28 CASSLRTDFTDTQYF TGTGCCAGCAGTCTTCGGACAGACTTCACAGATACGCAGTATTTT
NA TRBJ1-1 NA TRBV12-3/TRBV12-4 CASSSLLNTEAFF TGTGCCAGCAGTTCTCTTTTAAACACTGAAGCTTTCTTT
NA TRBJ1-2 NA TRBV3-1/TRBV3-2 CASSQELTGTGYTF TGTGCCAGCAGCCAAGAATTGACAGGTACTGGCTACACCTTC
TRBD1 TRBJ1-2 NA TRBV2 CASSGDSFNYGYTF TGTGCCAGCAGTGGGGACAGTTTCAACTATGGCTACACCTTC
TRBD1 TRBJ1-5 once TRBV2 CASGEGQGSGQPQHF TGTGCCAGCGGCGAAGGACAGGGAAGCGGTCAGCCCCAGCATTTT
TRBD2 TRBJ2-2 NA TRBV28 CASRPPSGKLFF TGTGCCAGCAGGCCACCCAGCGGGAAGCTGTTTTTT
TRBD1 TRBJ1-2 NA TRBV7-2 CASSVDRGLNYGYTF TGTGCCAGCAGCGTCGACAGGGGCCTTAACTATGGCTACACCTTC
NA TRBJ1-5 NA TRBV15 CATRAGYSNQPQHF TGTGCCACCCGCGCGGGTTATAGCAATCAGCCCCAGCATTTT
TRBD2 TRBJ2-3 NA TRBV7-2 CASSRRAGGLSTDTQYF TGTGCCAGCAGCAGACGAGCGGGGGGACTAAGCACAGATACGCAGTATTTT
NA TRBJ2-7 NA TRBV11-2 CASSLSLAYEQYF TGTGCCAGCAGCTTATCTCTAGCCTACGAGCAGTACTTC
TRBD1 TRBJ1-1 NA TRBV12-3/TRBV12-4 CASKGAFTEAFF TGTGCCAGCAAGGGGGCTTTTACTGAAGCTTTCTTT
TRBD2 TRBJ2-1 NA TRBV7-8 CASSLGTSGSYLFF TGTGCCAGCAGCCTGGGGACTAGCGGGAGCTACTTGTTCTTC
TRBD2 TRBJ2-1 NA TRBV6-6 CASTRLAGVEQFF TGTGCCAGCACCCGACTAGCGGGGGTAGAGCAGTTCTTC
TRBD1 TRBJ1-2 once TRBV4-3 CASSQRDSRYGYTF TGCGCCAGCAGCCAACGGGACAGTCGCTATGGCTACACCTTC
TRBD2 TRBJ2-7 NA TRBV19 CASSARLAGVYEQYF TGTGCCAGTAGTGCCCGACTAGCGGGAGTCTACGAGCAGTACTTC
NA TRBJ1-6 NA TRBV21-1 CASGGTVGSSPLHF TGTGCCAGCGGGGGGACGGTAGGTAGTTCACCCCTCCACTTT
NA TRBJ1-1 NA TRBV18 CASSFGQGYTEAFF TGTGCCAGCTCCTTCGGGCAGGGCTACACTGAAGCTTTCTTT
NA TRBJ2-7 NA TRBV5-1 CASSLGPAILAYEQYF TGCGCCAGCAGCTTGGGCCCCGCGATTCTCGCCTACGAGCAGTACTTC
NA TRBJ2-2 NA TRBV7-2 CASSLVPSNTGELFF TGTGCCAGCAGCTTAGTTCCCTCGAACACCGGGGAGCTGTTTTTT
NA TRBJ1-2 many TRBV19 CASSISVYGYTF TGTGCCAGTAGTATATCGGTTTATGGCTACACCTTC
NA TRBJ1-4 NA TRBV18 CASSSLAAREKLFF TGTGCCAGCTCATCCTTGGCCGCGCGGGAAAAACTGTTTTTT
TRBD1 TRBJ1-2 NA TRBV19 CASSNRGRKNYGYTF TGTGCCAGTAGTAACAGGGGCCGCAAGAACTATGGCTACACCTTC
TRBD1 TRBJ1-2 NA TRBV7-2 CASSLVKGAGGYTF TGTGCCAGCAGCTTAGTTAAGGGGGCGGGAGGCTACACCTTC
TRBD1 TRBJ1-2 few TRBV6-1 CASSEQGAYGYTF TGTGCCAGCAGTGAACAGGGGGCGTATGGCTACACCTTC
TRBD2 TRBJ2-3 NA TRBV4-2 CASSQDHGTSGSTDTQYF TGTGCCAGCAGCCAAGATCACGGGACTAGCGGGAGCACAGATACGCAGTATTTT
NA TRBJ2-1 NA TRBV24-1 CATAGSWRPNEQFF TGTGCCACCGCAGGTTCGTGGAGGCCCAATGAGCAGTTCTTC
NA TRBJ2-2 NA TRBV18 CASSEQIPNTGELFF TGTGCCAGCTCAGAACAGATCCCGAACACCGGGGAGCTGTTTTTT
NA TRBJ2-1 NA TRBV7-9 CASSFSRVNEQFF TGTGCCAGCAGCTTCAGTCGGGTGAATGAGCAGTTCTTC